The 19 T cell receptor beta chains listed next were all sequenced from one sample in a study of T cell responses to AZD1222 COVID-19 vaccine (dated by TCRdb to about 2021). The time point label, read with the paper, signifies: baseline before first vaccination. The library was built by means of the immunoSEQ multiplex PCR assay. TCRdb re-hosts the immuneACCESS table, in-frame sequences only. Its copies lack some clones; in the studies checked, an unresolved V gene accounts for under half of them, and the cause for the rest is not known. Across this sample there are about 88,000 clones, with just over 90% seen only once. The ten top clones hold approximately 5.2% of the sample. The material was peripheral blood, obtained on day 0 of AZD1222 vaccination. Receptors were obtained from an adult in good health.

This CDR3 reads CASSYYSGPYEQYF. CDR3 nucleotide sequence: TGTGCCAGCAGTTATTATTCAGGGCCCTACGAGCAGTACTTC. The V and J genes are TRBV6-2 or TRBV6-3 and TRBJ2-7; possible D gene TRBD1, 5 bases. The CDR3 is made up of 14 amino acids. Germline V gene lookup returns CDR1 MNHEY and CDR2 SVGEGT. The V end lost 3 bases, the J end lost 2 bases, and 11 bases lay between the germline ends.

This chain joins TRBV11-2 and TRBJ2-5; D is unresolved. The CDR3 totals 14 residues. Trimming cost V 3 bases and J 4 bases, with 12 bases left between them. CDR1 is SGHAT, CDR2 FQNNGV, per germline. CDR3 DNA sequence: TGTGCCAGCAGCTTGATTGTGGGGTTAGAGACCCAGTACTTC. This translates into CASSLIVGLETQYF.

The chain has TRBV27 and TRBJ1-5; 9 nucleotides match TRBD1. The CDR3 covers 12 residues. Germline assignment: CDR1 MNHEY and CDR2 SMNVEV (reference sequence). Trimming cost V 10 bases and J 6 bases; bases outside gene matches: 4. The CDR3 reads CATKDRGQPQHF. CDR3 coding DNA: TGTGCCACCAAGGACAGGGGTCAGCCCCAGCATTTT.

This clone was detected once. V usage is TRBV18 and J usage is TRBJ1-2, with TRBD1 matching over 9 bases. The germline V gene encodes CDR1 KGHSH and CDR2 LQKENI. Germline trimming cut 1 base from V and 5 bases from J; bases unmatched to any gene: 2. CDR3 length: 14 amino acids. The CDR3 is CASSPRTGAYGYTF. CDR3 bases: TGTGCCAGCTCACCACGGACAGGGGCATATGGCTACACCTTC.

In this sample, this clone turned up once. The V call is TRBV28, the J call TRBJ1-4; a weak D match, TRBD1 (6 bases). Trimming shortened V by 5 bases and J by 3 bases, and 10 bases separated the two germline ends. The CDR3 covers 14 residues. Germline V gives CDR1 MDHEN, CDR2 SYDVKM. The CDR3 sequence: CASSQQGPNEKLFF. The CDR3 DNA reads TGTGCCAGCAGTCAACAGGGTCCTAATGAAAAACTGTTTTTT.

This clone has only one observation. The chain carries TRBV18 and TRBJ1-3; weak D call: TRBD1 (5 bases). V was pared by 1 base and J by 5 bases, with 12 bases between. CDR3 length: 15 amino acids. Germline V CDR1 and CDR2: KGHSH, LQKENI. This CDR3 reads CASSPRTGDRNTIYF. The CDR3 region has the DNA TGTGCCAGCTCACCACGGACGGGGGATCGAAACACCATATATTTT.

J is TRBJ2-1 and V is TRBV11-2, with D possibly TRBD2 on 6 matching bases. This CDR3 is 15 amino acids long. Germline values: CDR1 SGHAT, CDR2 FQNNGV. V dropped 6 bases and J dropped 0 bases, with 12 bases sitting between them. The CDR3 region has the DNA TGTGCCAGCAGTTCGGACTACTCCTCCTACAATGAGCAGTTCTTC. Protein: CASSSDYSSYNEQFF.

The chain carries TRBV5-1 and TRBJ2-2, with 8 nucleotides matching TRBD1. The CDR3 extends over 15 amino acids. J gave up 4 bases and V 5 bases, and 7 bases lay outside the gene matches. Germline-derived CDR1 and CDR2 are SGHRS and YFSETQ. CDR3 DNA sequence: TGCGCCAGCAGAAAAGGACAGGGTAGCACCGGGGAGCTGTTTTTT. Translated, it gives CASRKGQGSTGELFF.

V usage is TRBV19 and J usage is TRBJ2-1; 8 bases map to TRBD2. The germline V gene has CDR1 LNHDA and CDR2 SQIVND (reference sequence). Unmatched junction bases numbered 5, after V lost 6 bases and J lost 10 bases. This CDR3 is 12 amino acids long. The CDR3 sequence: CASRTSAREQFF. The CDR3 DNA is TGTGCCAGTAGGACTAGCGCCAGAGAGCAGTTCTTC.

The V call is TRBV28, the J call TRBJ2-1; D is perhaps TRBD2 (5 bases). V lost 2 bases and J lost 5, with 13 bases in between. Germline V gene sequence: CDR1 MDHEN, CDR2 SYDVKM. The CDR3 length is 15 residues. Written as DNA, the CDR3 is TGTGCCAGCAGTTTAAGCGGTTCGGGTCACAATGAGCAGTTCTTC. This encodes CASSLSGSGHNEQFF.

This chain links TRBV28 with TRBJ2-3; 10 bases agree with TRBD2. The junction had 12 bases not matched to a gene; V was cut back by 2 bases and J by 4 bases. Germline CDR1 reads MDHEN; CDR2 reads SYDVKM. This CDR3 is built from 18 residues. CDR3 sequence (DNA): TGTGCCAGCAGTTTACTAACGGGGGGGACTAGCGCGGCAGATACGCAGTATTTT. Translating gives CASSLLTGGTSAADTQYF.

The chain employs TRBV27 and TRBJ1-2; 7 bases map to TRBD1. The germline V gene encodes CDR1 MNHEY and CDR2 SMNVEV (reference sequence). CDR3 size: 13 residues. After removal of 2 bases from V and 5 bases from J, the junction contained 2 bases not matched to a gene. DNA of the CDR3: TGTGCCAGCAGTTTACAACAGGGGTATGGCTACACCTTC. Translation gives CASSLQQGYGYTF.

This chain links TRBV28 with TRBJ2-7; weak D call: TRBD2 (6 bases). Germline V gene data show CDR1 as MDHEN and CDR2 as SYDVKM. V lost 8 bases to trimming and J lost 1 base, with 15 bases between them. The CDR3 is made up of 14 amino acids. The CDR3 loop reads CASRLGGTSYEQYF. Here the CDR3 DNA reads TGTGCCAGCCGCTTGGGCGGGACTTCCTACGAGCAGTACTTC.

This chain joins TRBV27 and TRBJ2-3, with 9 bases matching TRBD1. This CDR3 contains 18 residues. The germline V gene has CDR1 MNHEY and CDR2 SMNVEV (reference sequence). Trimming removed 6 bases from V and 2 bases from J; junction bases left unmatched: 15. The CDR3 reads CASSLLRTGEGYTDTQYF. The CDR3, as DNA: TGTGCCAGCAGCTTACTTCGGACAGGGGAGGGTTACACAGATACGCAGTATTTT.

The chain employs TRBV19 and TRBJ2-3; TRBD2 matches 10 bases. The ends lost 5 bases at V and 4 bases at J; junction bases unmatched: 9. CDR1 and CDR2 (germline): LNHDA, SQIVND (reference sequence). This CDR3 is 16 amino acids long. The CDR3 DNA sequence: TGTGCCAGTAGTCGAGGTCTAGCGGGAGTTGCAGATACGCAGTATTTT. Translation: CASSRGLAGVADTQYF.

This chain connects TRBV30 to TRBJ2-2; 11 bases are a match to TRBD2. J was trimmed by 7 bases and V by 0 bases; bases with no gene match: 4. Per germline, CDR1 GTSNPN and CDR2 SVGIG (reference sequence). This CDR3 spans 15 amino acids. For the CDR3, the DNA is TGTGCCTGGAGTGTAACTAGCGGGAGTATCGGGGAGCTGTTTTTT. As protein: CAWSVTSGSIGELFF.

For the CDR3, the DNA is TGTGCCAGCACTTCGGAGGGGGCACGAAATTCACCCCTCCACTTT. This gives the protein CASTSEGARNSPLHF. The chain is built from TRBV7-8 and TRBJ1-6; 7 bases align to TRBD1. There are 15 residues in the CDR3. The germline V gene encodes CDR1 SGHVS and CDR2 FQNEAQ. After removal of 7 bases from V and 7 bases from J, the junction contained 10 bases not matched to a gene.

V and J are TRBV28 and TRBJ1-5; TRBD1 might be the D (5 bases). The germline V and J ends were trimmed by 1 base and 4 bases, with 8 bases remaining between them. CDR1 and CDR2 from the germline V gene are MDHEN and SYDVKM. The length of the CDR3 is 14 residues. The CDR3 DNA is TGTGCCAGCAGTTTATTGGGGGTTAATCAGCCCCAGCATTTT. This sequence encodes CASSLLGVNQPQHF.

The CDR3 here is CASSPGQGGTAYNSPLHF. CDR3 coding DNA: TGTGCCAGCAGTCCCGGACAGGGAGGGACCGCCTATAATTCACCCCTCCACTTT. The chain employs TRBV27 and TRBJ1-6; TRBD1 matches at 8 bases. The CDR3 is 18 amino acids. The V segment lost 5 bases and the J segment 2 bases; nucleotides outside the gene matches: 11. Per germline, CDR1 MNHEY and CDR2 SMNVEV (reference sequence).